This T cell receptor beta chain emerged from a study of response to subunit inactivated influenza vaccine. V was clipped by 1 base and J by 5 bases; unmatched bases: 6. This CDR3 has 14 residues. Germline V lookup: CDR1 DFQATT, CDR2 SNEGSKA (reference sequence). Study observations and caveats: That few new T cells are recruited by each seasonal influenza vaccination was the authors' suggestion.

TCRdb re-analysed the RT-PCR reads in MiXCR, keeping a single row per CDR3 protein. The sample carries under 500,000 distinct CDR3 sequences, around 9.9% recorded once. This clonotype was detected a few times. Antigen unknown. This chain uses TRBV20-1 with TRBJ2-5; 8 nucleotides line up with TRBD2. This clonotype was sampled from a man between 50 and 59 years old who received an inactivated influenza vaccine. The source was PBMCs from blood, collected roughly 45 days after vaccination. Here the CDR3 DNA reads TGCAGTGCTAGAGCATGGCTAGCGGGCGAGACCCAGTACTTC. It yields the protein CSARAWLAGETQYF.